Each of the 13 T cell receptor beta chains below was sequenced from the same sample in a study of cytomegalovirus exposure and HLA in healthy donors. Researchers ran the PCR with 60 Vbeta and 13 Jbeta primers. The protocol was immunoSEQ multiplex PCR, while the TCRdb copy is restricted to in-frame clones and leaves out a portion. The table lists about 59,000 clones, over 70% of them singletons. Sequenced: PBMCs. The receptors derive from a woman in her 40s in good health and CMV-seronegative.

This chain uses TRBV29-1 with TRBJ2-1; 12 nucleotides agree with TRBD2. The germline gives CDR1 SQVTM, CDR2 ANQGSEA. V lost 3 bases to trimming and J lost 7 bases; unmatched junction nucleotides: 7. This CDR3 has 15 amino acids. The CDR3: CSVDYPGLAGNEQFF. The CDR3 coding sequence is TGCAGCGTTGATTATCCGGGACTAGCGGGTAATGAGCAGTTCTTC.

The V and J genes are TRBV4-1 and TRBJ1-5, with 8 bases aligning to TRBD1. This CDR3 spans 14 amino acids. Germline V CDR1 and CDR2: MGHRA, YSYEKL. The J segment lost 7 bases and the V segment lost 0 bases, leaving 2 bases of the junction unmatched. The CDR3 sequence: CASSQDDRGQPQHF. DNA for the CDR3: TGCGCCAGCAGCCAAGATGACAGGGGACAGCCCCAGCATTTT.

V and J are TRBV4-1 and TRBJ2-7; 9 bases map to TRBD2. V lost 0 bases to trimming and J lost 0 bases; unmatched junction nucleotides: 15. The CDR3 is 20 amino acids. CDR1 MGHRA and CDR2 YSYEKL come from the germline V gene. Here the CDR3 reads CASSQDPSSIAGASSYEQYF. The CDR3 coding sequence is TGCGCCAGCAGCCAAGATCCCTCTTCGATAGCGGGGGCCTCCTCCTACGAGCAGTACTTC.

V and J are TRBV6-1 and TRBJ1-1; 7 bases match TRBD1. With V trimmed by 0 bases and J by 0 bases, 4 bases remained unmatched. This CDR3 spans 16 amino acids. Germline V lookup: CDR1 MNHNS, CDR2 SASEGT. CDR3 in amino acids: CASSEARGHLNTEAFF. The CDR3 DNA is TGTGCCAGCAGTGAAGCGAGGGGGCATCTGAACACTGAAGCTTTCTTT.

The chain carries TRBV4-1 and TRBJ1-5; D not resolved. Trimming pared 0 bases from V and 6 bases from J, leaving 12 bases between. CDR1 and CDR2 (germline): MGHRA, YSYEKL. The CDR3 consists of 15 residues. As DNA, the CDR3 is TGCGCCAGCAGCCAAGATCTCTGGGAGGGTCAGCCCCAGCATTTT. This encodes CASSQDLWEGQPQHF.

The chain is built from TRBV19 and TRBJ2-2, with D perhaps matching TRBD1 (6 bases). Between the trimmed V and J ends, which lost 7 bases and 3 bases, there was a span of 18 bases. This CDR3 comprises 16 residues. Germline loops: CDR1 LNHDA, CDR2 SQIVND (reference sequence). The chain's CDR3 is CASNAWGRGYTGELFF. For the CDR3, the DNA is TGTGCCAGTAACGCTTGGGGGCGCGGGTACACCGGGGAGCTGTTTTTT.

This clone was seen just once. The genes are TRBV7-2 and TRBJ2-5, with 11 bases aligning to TRBD2. The CDR3 has 14 amino acids. Germline-derived CDR1 and CDR2 are SGHTA and FQGNSA. V was pared by 3 bases and J by 3 bases, with 0 bases of the junction left unmatched. CDR3 in amino acids: CASSLGLAEETQYF. CDR3 nucleotide sequence: TGTGCCAGCAGCTTGGGACTAGCGGAAGAGACCCAGTACTTC. The full variable domain, in which reference TRBV7-2 and TRBJ2-5 provide the parts outside the CDR3, is GAGVSQSPSNKVTEKGKDVELRCDPISGHTALYWYRQSLGQGLEFLIYFQGNSAPDKSGLPSDRFSAERTGGSVSTLTIQRTQQEDSAVYLCASSLGLAEETQYFGPGTRLLVL.

The chain links TRBV9 to TRBJ2-5; TRBD1 matches at 9 bases. J gave up 0 bases and V 4 bases, and 4 bases lay outside the gene matches. The CDR3 consists of 15 residues. Per germline, CDR1 SGDLS and CDR2 YYNGEE. The CDR3 coding sequence is TGTGCCAGCAGCCCCGGGGACAGGGACCAAGAGACCCAGTACTTC. It codes for CASSPGDRDQETQYF.

The rearrangement links TRBV11-2 to TRBJ2-1; TRBD1 aligns across 10 bases. Germline lookup yields CDR1 SGHAT and CDR2 FQNNGV. The CDR3 consists of 17 residues. Trimming at V came to 5 bases and at J to 7 bases, leaving 14 bases not matched to a gene. The CDR3: CASSPPTGTGELNEQFF. The CDR3 nucleotides read TGTGCCAGCAGCCCCCCAACCGGGACAGGGGAATTAAATGAGCAGTTCTTC.

The rearrangement joins TRBV4-3 to TRBJ1-3; D may be TRBD1 (5 bases). Germline V CDR1 and CDR2: LGHNA, YSLEER. The CDR3 totals 17 residues. With 3 bases removed from V and 0 bases from J, the gap between germline ends came to 15 bases. This CDR3 is CASSQGRGRLSGNTIYF. CDR3 nucleotides: TGCGCCAGCAGCCAGGGTCGGGGGAGGCTCTCTGGAAACACCATATATTTT.

V and J are TRBV2 and TRBJ2-3; TRBD2 is a possible D gene (5 bases). Germline CDR1 SNHLY, CDR2 FYNNEI. CDR3 length: 10 residues. V was cut by 4 bases and J by 10 bases, with 6 bases left in between. CDR3 nucleotides: TGTGCCAGCAGTGGGGGAGCGCAGTATTTT. It encodes CASSGGAQYF.

The chain has TRBV7-6 and TRBJ1-1; possible D gene TRBD1, 6 bases. CDR1 and CDR2 (germline): SGHVS, FNYEAQ. The CDR3 is made up of 16 amino acids. The V end lost 3 bases, the J end lost 5 bases, and 19 bases lay between the germline ends. The CDR3 is CASSFVQGLGKTEAFF. CDR3 nucleotide sequence: TGTGCCAGCAGCTTCGTCCAGGGGCTAGGAAAAACTGAAGCTTTCTTT.

The V and J genes are TRBV9 and TRBJ2-1; 11 nucleotides align to TRBD2. CDR1 is SGDLS and CDR2 is YYNGEE in the germline V gene. This CDR3 spans 16 amino acids. The trim removed 3 bases at V and 4 bases at J, leaving 6 bases unmatched. CDR3: CASSGELAGVYNEQFF. The CDR3 region has the DNA TGTGCCAGCAGCGGGGAACTAGCGGGAGTTTACAATGAGCAGTTCTTC.